Below are 32 T cell receptor beta chains sequenced from a single sample in a study of metastatic and nonmetastatic thyroid tumors. TCRdb redid the clone calls on the PCR reads using MiXCR. Of about 21,000 clones listed, 27% were seen once; the top ten hold 6% to 7%. Patients underwent thyroid surgery, and none had received any treatment before it. The sequenced sample was blood. Receptors originate from a female donor with papillary thyroid cancer or a benign thyroid nodule (not recorded which). Some clones in this sample may be carry-over from other donors' samples.

Note on this clone: Sequence at one end of the junction differs from germline and may be a read error. The rearrangement uses TRBV7-7 and TRBJ2-1; 9 nucleotides align to TRBD2. This CDR3 has 15 amino acids. Per germline, CDR1 SSHAT and CDR2 FNYEAQ (reference sequence). In nucleotides, the CDR3 is TGTGCTAGCAGCGCGACTAGCGGAGTTAGCAATGAGCAGTTCTTC. Its protein is CASSATSGVSNEQFF.

The chain uses TRBV27 and TRBJ2-6, with 7 bases fitting TRBD2. Trimming at V came to 2 bases and at J to 8 bases, leaving 6 bases not matched to a gene. Germline-derived CDR1 and CDR2 are MNHEY and SMNVEV (reference sequence). This CDR3 is 15 amino acids long. The DNA for the CDR3 is TGTGCCAGCAGTTTAGGCGGTAGCGGGTCCAACGTCCTGACTTTC. Amino acid sequence: CASSLGGSGSNVLTF.

In this sample, this clone turned up a few times. This chain uses TRBV6-2 or TRBV6-3 with TRBJ1-1, with D unclear. CDR1 is MNHEY, CDR2 SVGEGT, per germline. V dropped 10 bases and J dropped 2 bases, with 11 bases sitting between them. The CDR3 extends over 12 amino acids. CDR3 loop: CATRRKNTEAFF. In DNA, the CDR3 is TGTGCCACCCGACGGAAAAACACTGAAGCTTTCTTT.

This clone came up a few times. The chain is built from TRBV28 and TRBJ2-1; possibly TRBD2 for D (5 bases). Germline CDR1 reads MDHEN; CDR2 reads SYDVKM. V lost 6 bases, J lost 0 bases, and 21 bases lay in between. The CDR3 runs 18 residues. The CDR3 DNA sequence: TGTGCCAGCAGGGTTCGACTATCGGGATGCCGCTCCTACAATGAGCAGTTCTTC. Amino acid sequence: CASRVRLSGCRSYNEQFF.

The chain recombines TRBV6-1 with TRBJ1-2; weak D call: TRBD1 (6 bases). The CDR3 spans 16 residues. The V end lost 4 bases, the J end lost 4 bases, and 19 bases lay between the germline ends. Per germline, CDR1 MNHNS and CDR2 SASEGT. The CDR3 DNA reads TGTGCCAGCAGTGCTCGACAGGTCCCAGGTGGCTATGGCTACACCTTC. It codes for CASSARQVPGGYGYTF.

On this clone: Germline is not matched at one junction end, which may reflect a read error. This chain joins TRBV27 and TRBJ2-2, with D tentatively TRBD2 (5 bases). Germline V gives CDR1 MNHEY, CDR2 SMNVEV (reference sequence). The CDR3 has 14 amino acids. The CDR3 nucleotides are TGTGCCAGCAGTTTTTCCCAGAACACCTGGGAGCTGCTTTTT. Amino acids: CASSFSQNTWELLF.

This clone was picked up one time. J is TRBJ2-7 and V is TRBV20-1, with 9 bases fitting TRBD2. J lost 4 bases, V lost 1 base, and 8 bases had no gene match. This CDR3 contains 15 residues. The germline CDR1 and CDR2 sequences are DFQATT and SNEGSKA (reference sequence). The CDR3 protein is CSARGAAGGLYEQYF. DNA for the CDR3: TGCAGTGCTAGAGGGGCAGCGGGGGGCCTTTACGAGCAGTACTTC.

This chain joins TRBV20-1 and TRBJ2-1, with 8 bases identical to TRBD2. CDR1 is DFQATT, CDR2 SNEGSKA, per germline (reference sequence). The CDR3 totals 15 residues. After removal of 1 base from V and 9 bases from J, the junction contained 11 bases not matched to a gene. CDR3 in DNA: TGCAGTGCTAGAGTGGCGGGGGGTCGCATTGGTGAGCAGTTCTTC. Translated, it gives CSARVAGGRIGEQFF.

The table lists this clone with a few counts. DNA for the CDR3: TGTGCCAGCACCTTAAAATCGGGACACCCGAACACCGGGGAGCTGTTTTTT. It encodes CASTLKSGHPNTGELFF. This chain connects TRBV28 to TRBJ2-2, with D possibly being TRBD1 (6 bases). Between the trimmed V and J ends, which lost 7 bases and 0 bases, there was a span of 18 bases. This CDR3 is built from 17 residues. Germline CDR1 reads MDHEN; CDR2 reads SYDVKM.

The gene calls are TRBV6-8 and TRBJ2-5; D call uncertain. Germline assignment: CDR1 MNHGY and CDR2 SAAAGT. Deletions cut 9 bases from V and 5 bases from J, with 16 bases between. The CDR3 totals 13 residues. In nucleotides, the CDR3 is TGTGCCAGTAGTATGGGTGGTAGGGAGACCCAGTACTTC. This codes for CASSMGGRETQYF.

V and J are TRBV19 and TRBJ1-5; D gene unclear. V was shortened by 6 bases and J by 4 bases, with 16 bases between the two germline ends. Germline V lookup: CDR1 LNHDA, CDR2 SQIVND (reference sequence). The CDR3 loop spans 15 amino acids. CDR3 loop: CASRVTVDPNQPQHF. DNA of the CDR3: TGTGCCAGTAGGGTAACGGTTGATCCAAATCAGCCCCAGCATTTT.

J is TRBJ2-7 and V is TRBV4-3; TRBD1 aligns across 11 bases. The CDR3 covers 16 residues. Germline V gene data show CDR1 as LGHNA and CDR2 as YSLEER. J lost 6 bases, V lost 4 bases, and 11 bases had no gene match. The CDR3 loop reads CASSRARGQGVIEQYF. DNA of the CDR3: TGCGCCAGCAGCCGCGCCCGGGGACAGGGGGTAATCGAGCAGTACTTC.

The sample holds many counts of this clone. V usage is TRBV20-1 and J usage is TRBJ2-2; possibly TRBD2 for D (7 bases). From germline, CDR1 is DFQATT and CDR2 SNEGSKA (reference sequence). V lost 4 bases, J lost 4 bases, and 13 bases lay in between. The CDR3 spans 14 residues. In nucleotides, the CDR3 is TGCAGTGCTATACAGGGAGGGCGCACCGGGGAGCTGTTTTTT. This translates into CSAIQGGRTGELFF.

About this clone itself: At one boundary the junction diverges from the germline segment, which might be a read error. The J gene is TRBJ2-1, the V gene TRBV20-1; TRBD2 matches 9 bases. The CDR3 loop spans 15 amino acids. The germline gives CDR1 DFQATT, CDR2 SNEGSKA (reference sequence). This CDR3 reads CSARLAGKGVNEQSF. CDR3 nucleotides: TGCAGTGCTAGGCTAGCGGGGAAAGGCGTCAATGAGCAGTCCTTT.

In this sample, this clone turned up once. The junction and the germline gene differ at one end; a read error may be behind it. Here the CDR3 DNA reads TGTGCCATCAGCTTGCTAGAGGGCTCTAGCACATATACGCAGTATTTT. It encodes CAISLLEGSSTYTQYF. The rearrangement uses TRBV5-4 and TRBJ2-3; possible D gene TRBD2, 5 bases. The CDR3 extends over 16 amino acids. Germline assignment: CDR1 SGHNT and CDR2 YYREEE (reference sequence).

The rearrangement links TRBV11-2 to TRBJ2-2, with TRBD1 matching 11 bases. CDR1 and CDR2 from the germline V gene are SGHAT and FQNNGV. V shed 4 bases, J shed 7 bases, and the junction held 5 bases outside the gene matches. CDR3 length: 15 amino acids. The CDR3 region has the DNA TGTGCCAGCAGCTCCCCGGGACAGGGGGTCGGGGAGCTGTTTTTT. Its translation is CASSSPGQGVGELFF.

Many counts were recorded for this clone. The chain carries TRBV29-1 and TRBJ2-7; TRBD2 matches at 11 bases. V lost 5 bases and J lost 5; bases outside the gene matches: 8. The CDR3 contains 14 residues. Germline V gives CDR1 SQVTM, CDR2 ANQGSEA. CDR3 loop: CSVILAGGRDEQYF. The CDR3 coding sequence is TGCAGCGTTATCTTAGCGGGAGGGCGGGACGAGCAGTACTTC.

This clone was detected many times. This chain uses TRBV7-9 with TRBJ1-2, with TRBD1 identical over 7 bases. The CDR3 runs 12 residues. Unmatched junction bases numbered 0, after V lost 4 bases and J lost 4 bases. Germline loops: CDR1 SEHNR, CDR2 FQNEAQ (reference sequence). CDR3 protein: CASSWDSYGYTF. CDR3 DNA sequence: TGTGCCAGCAGCTGGGACAGCTATGGCTACACCTTC.

In its sample, this clone was seen a few times. J is TRBJ1-2 and V is TRBV10-3; D gene uncertain. V lost 4 bases, J lost 4 bases, and 7 bases lay in between. Germline V lookup: CDR1 ENHRY, CDR2 SYGVKD. This CDR3 contains 12 residues. The CDR3: CAISGEGYGYTF. In DNA form, the CDR3 reads TGTGCCATCAGTGGGGAGGGCTATGGCTACACCTTC.

The chain has TRBV6-1 and TRBJ2-1; TRBD2 matches 9 bases. Losses at the gene ends were 11 bases for V and 7 bases for J; bases not matched to a gene: 12. Germline V gene sequence: CDR1 MNHNS, CDR2 SASEGT. The CDR3 length is 14 residues. The CDR3: CASLGGTSLNEQFF. The CDR3 region has the DNA TGTGCCTCACTAGGTGGGACTAGCCTGAATGAGCAGTTCTTC.

The rearrangement links TRBV12-5 to TRBJ2-7; the match to TRBD1 covers 7 bases. From germline, CDR1 is LGHNT and CDR2 FRNRAP. The trim removed 6 bases at V and 5 bases at J, leaving 1 base unmatched. The CDR3 length is 11 residues. CDR3 in DNA: TGTGCTAGTGGACAGGGGAACGAGCAGTACTTC. Translated: CASGQGNEQYF.

The CDR3 DNA sequence: TGTGCCAGCAGTGAAGCGCTAGCGGGAGCAGATACGCAGTATTTT. Translating gives CASSEALAGADTQYF. The rearrangement links TRBV6-1 to TRBJ2-3, with 10 nucleotides matching TRBD2. Trimming removed 0 bases from V and 4 bases from J; junction bases left unmatched: 1. The CDR3 extends over 15 amino acids. Germline V CDR1 and CDR2: MNHNS, SASEGT.

This rearrangement joins TRBV5-1 to TRBJ1-2; 7 nucleotides agree with TRBD1. The CDR3 has 14 amino acids. Trimming at V came to 5 bases and at J to 4 bases, leaving 8 bases not matched to a gene. Per the germline V gene, CDR1 is SGHRS and CDR2 is YFSETQ. The CDR3 nucleotides are TGCGCCAGCAGTGGACAGGCTCCTTTCTATGGCTACACCTTC. Amino acid sequence: CASSGQAPFYGYTF.

In its sample, this clone is medium-sized. V and J are TRBV6-1 and TRBJ1-5, with D possibly being TRBD1 (6 bases). The germline V and J ends were trimmed by 6 bases and 5 bases, with 8 bases remaining between them. CDR1 and CDR2 (germline): MNHNS, SASEGT. The CDR3 loop spans 12 amino acids. This CDR3 reads CASRTGYQPQHF. The CDR3, as DNA: TGTGCCAGCAGGACAGGATATCAGCCCCAGCATTTT.

The CDR3 protein is CSARMMSGAGYNEQFF. CDR3 DNA: TGCAGTGCTAGGATGATGTCAGGGGCCGGCTACAATGAGCAGTTCTTC. V is TRBV20-1 and J is TRBJ2-1; possibly TRBD1 for D (6 bases). Trimming took 3 bases from V and 3 from J, leaving 18 bases between them. CDR3 length equals 16 residues. The germline CDR1 and CDR2 sequences are DFQATT and SNEGSKA (reference sequence).

This clone has just a few counts. The gene calls are TRBV9 and TRBJ1-1; D remains ambiguous. CDR1 is SGDLS, CDR2 YYNGEE, per germline. V shed 2 bases and J shed 8 bases, with 16 bases lying between them. The CDR3 spans 14 residues. CDR3 nucleotide sequence: TGTGCCAGCAGCGTTTTACTAGAGGGTCCCGAAGCTTTCTTT. Translation: CASSVLLEGPEAFF.

This chain links TRBV11-2 with TRBJ1-6, with a tentative D call TRBD1 (6 bases). Germline V gives CDR1 SGHAT, CDR2 FQNNGV. CDR3 length equals 15 residues. V was shortened by 6 bases and J by 9 bases, with 18 bases between the two germline ends. The CDR3 coding sequence is TGTGCCAGCAGTATGATACAGGGAGTAGGTTCACCCCTCCACTTT. Its protein product is CASSMIQGVGSPLHF.

This clone was picked up many times. In nucleotides, the CDR3 is TGTGCCAGCAGCCTAAACAGGGGGTCCGGGGAGCTGTTTTTT. Translated: CASSLNRGSGELFF. The chain recombines TRBV7-3 with TRBJ2-2, with 8 bases matching TRBD1. V trimming: 5 bases; J trimming: 6 bases; junction bases outside the gene matches: 5. This CDR3 spans 14 amino acids. Germline assignment: CDR1 SGHTA and CDR2 FQGTGA.

This clone was seen more than once but under ten times. This chain uses TRBV6-2 or TRBV6-3 with TRBJ1-2; D ambiguous. V shed 2 bases and J shed 5 bases, with 12 bases lying between them. This CDR3 region has 14 residues. In germline, CDR1 is MNHEY, CDR2 SVGEGT. The CDR3 sequence: CASSYGMGRYGYTF. The CDR3 DNA reads as TGTGCCAGCAGTTACGGGATGGGGAGATATGGCTACACCTTC.

This rearrangement joins TRBV20-1 to TRBJ2-7; 10 bases align to TRBD1. Trimming removed 5 bases from V and 3 bases from J; junction bases left unmatched: 7. The CDR3 covers 14 residues. CDR1 and CDR2 (germline): DFQATT, SNEGSKA (reference sequence). CDR3 amino acids: CSARQGAVFYEQYF. In DNA, the CDR3 is TGCAGTGCTCGACAGGGGGCAGTATTCTACGAGCAGTACTTC.

This clone is labeled as medium-sized. The chain has TRBV12-3 or TRBV12-4 and TRBJ2-7, with TRBD2 matching 10 bases. J lost 4 bases, V lost 6 bases, and 12 bases had no gene match. The CDR3 loop spans 16 amino acids. In DNA form, the CDR3 reads TGTGCCAGCAGCCCCCCCCGGGCTAGCGGGAGTTACGAGCAGTACTTC. Encoded protein: CASSPPRASGSYEQYF.

This clone was detected a few times. The sample has other DNA sequences that encode this CDR3 too. The chain couples TRBV15 to TRBJ1-5, with D possibly matching TRBD1 (5 bases). Trimming removed 0 bases at V and 4 bases at J, with 13 bases between. This CDR3 contains 16 residues. Looked up from germline, CDR1 is LNHNV and CDR2 is YYDKDF (reference sequence). The CDR3 reads CATSRDGGDSNQPQHF. As DNA, the CDR3 is TGTGCCACCAGCAGAGACGGGGGTGATAGTAATCAGCCCCAGCATTTT.